Sequencing of this TCR beta chain was carried out in a study of T cells after yellow fever vaccination. 5'RACE template switching produced TCR cDNA carrying a universal primer site and UMIs. TCRdb processed the 5' RACE reads anew with MiXCR; each CDR3 protein has one entry. The sample carries some 500,000 distinct CDR3 sequences, approximately 12% recorded once. Whole-study findings and limits: A limited proportion of clonotypes was detected within both the CD4 and CD8 compartments. The presence of abundant clonotypes contaminating from the bulk population was possible in FACS-sorted repertoires.

Comment on this clonotype: Its antigen is unidentified.

The ends lost 3 bases at V and 4 bases at J; junction bases unmatched: 10. Per germline, CDR1 DFQATT and CDR2 SNEGSKA (reference sequence). The CDR3 runs 16 residues. The V gene is TRBV20-1, the J gene TRBJ1-4, with 8 bases fitting TRBD1. This sample comprised PBMCs, obtained on the day of the yellow fever booster vaccination. The receptor comes from a man aged 25 to 40 who received the YFV17D yellow fever vaccine. The CDR3 loop reads CSASFRTGSVNEKLFF. DNA of the CDR3: TGCAGTGCTAGTTTCCGGACAGGGTCGGTTAATGAAAAACTGTTTTTT.